Here is one T cell receptor beta chain with its context. Described time point: patch test 2, 6 weeks after DPC sensitization. Treatment noted: therapeutic diphenylcyclopropenone sensitization with weekly scalp DPC. Patch tests were applied only after blood draws. This record comes from a study of human T cells and chemical hapten exposure. TCRdb reanalysed the RACE reads using MiXCR and keeps one entry per CDR3 protein. The sample shows fewer than 150,000 distinct CDR3 sequences, 12% of them seen only once. This CDR3 has 13 amino acids. CDR1 is MGHDK, CDR2 SYGVNS, per germline. Trimming removed 6 bases from V and 3 bases from J, with 11 bases in between.

The chain uses TRBV25-1 and TRBJ2-5; D is tentatively TRBD1 or TRBD2 (5 bases each). Source: whole blood, taken in connection with sensitization to the hapten diphenylcyclopropenone (DPC). This TCR was recovered from a woman aged 45 to 65 with alopecia areata. Some clones in this sample may be carry-over from other donors' samples. As DNA, the CDR3 is TGTGCCAGCAGGAGGGGAGCGGAAGAGACCCAGTACTTC. Its protein product is CASRRGAEETQYF.